The rows below give T cell receptor beta chains drawn from one sample of a study of neurological immune-mediated disorders. TCRdb reanalysed the 5' RACE reads using MiXCR and keeps one entry per CDR3 protein. The sample has 50,000 to 60,000 distinct CDR3 sequences; around 3.8% are singletons. Source material: CD4+ T cells from blood. The receptors stem from a woman in her thirties or forties with multiple sclerosis. Both conserved end residues are part of each CDR3. The D gene is left open where the match is weak. Expanded clones are given a class, and other clones once, few, many or no size at all.

>TRBD1|TRBV20-1|TRBJ2-1|many
TGCAGTGCTAGAGATATTCGGAGACAGGGCTACAATGAGCAGTTCTTC
CSARDIRRQGYNEQFF
>TRBD1|TRBV29-1|TRBJ2-1|many
TGCAGCGTTTTGAAGGACAGGGGAGGTGAGCAGTTCTTC
CSVLKDRGGEQFF
>.|TRBV24-1|TRBJ2-5|many
TGTGCCACCAGTGGTAACCAAGAGACCCAGTACTTC
CATSGNQETQYF
>TRBD1|TRBV20-1|TRBJ2-3|many
TGCAGTTTATGGACAGGTTCCACAGATACGCAGTATTTT
CSLWTGSTDTQYF
>.|TRBV5-6|TRBJ2-7|many
TGTGCCAGCAGCTTGGAGGACAGAACCTACTACTACGAGCAGTACTTC
CASSLEDRTYYYEQYF
>.|TRBV18|TRBJ1-2|few
TGTGCCAGCTCACCACCTACGAGGGATGGAGGCTACACCTTC
CASSPPTRDGGYTF
>TRBD1|TRBV7-9|TRBJ1-1|many
TGTGCCAGCAGCTCCCGGGACAGGGGTTCGGGGGAAGCTTTCTTT
CASSSRDRGSGEAFF
>.|TRBV6-1|TRBJ2-3|many
TGTGCCATCCTCGCGCGGGGAGCAGATACGCAGTATTTT
CAILARGADTQYF
>TRBD1|TRBV5-4|TRBJ2-7|.
TGTGCCAGCAGCTTGACCCAGGGGGCCGAGCAGTACTTC
CASSLTQGAEQYF
>.|TRBV7-3|TRBJ1-2|many
TGTGCCAGCAGCTCCGGACCTAGTGATGGCTACACCTTC
CASSSGPSDGYTF
>.|TRBV20-1|TRBJ1-1|many
TGCAGTGCACCGACAGAGAACACTGAAGCTTTCTTT
CSAPTENTEAFF
>.|TRBV5-1|TRBJ2-7|many
TGCGCCAGCAGCTTTATACGGGGTTACGAGCAGTACTTC
CASSFIRGYEQYF
>TRBD1|TRBV10-3|TRBJ2-5|many
TGTGCCATCAGTGAGAACCGGGACAGGGCCGGACCGGGGGATGCCCAGTACTTC
CAISENRDRAGPGDAQYF
>.|TRBV7-9|TRBJ2-3|many
TGTGCCAGCAGCTTAGCGGACAGCAGCACAGATACGCAGTATTTT
CASSLADSSTDTQYF
>.|TRBV2|TRBJ2-7|many
TGTGCCAGCAGTGAGGTTGGGGGTAGCTCCTACGAGCAGTACTTC
CASSEVGGSSYEQYF
>.|TRBV10-3|TRBJ2-5|.
TGTGCCATCAGTATGGGGGGCCGAGAGACCCAGTACTTC
CAISMGGRETQYF
>TRBD1|TRBV5-1|TRBJ1-1|many
TGCGCCAGCAGCTTGGATGGCGCAGGGGGACCCAGGAACACTGAAGCTTTCTTT
CASSLDGAGGPRNTEAFF
>.|TRBV10-2|TRBJ2-1|many
TGCGCCAGCAGTGAACAACCGGGACTCAGATCTGAGCAGTTCTTC
CASSEQPGLRSEQFF
>.|TRBV29-1|TRBJ2-4|many
TGCAGCGTACAAAAGACAGAAAGAGAGTACTTC
CSVQKTEREYF
>.|TRBV5-1|TRBJ2-2|many
TGCGCCAGCAGCTTAGGCTTGGGGTCCACCGGGGAGCTGTTTTTT
CASSLGLGSTGELFF
>TRBD2|TRBV5-6|TRBJ2-5|many
TGTGCCAGCAGTTTAGGACTAGCGGGCTCAGAGACCCAGTACTTC
CASSLGLAGSETQYF
>.|TRBV20-1|TRBJ2-3|many
TGCAGTGTTTCGCCCAGGGTGGATACGCAGTATTTT
CSVSPRVDTQYF
>TRBD2|TRBV20-1|TRBJ2-3|many
TGCAGTGCTAGAGGTCGGGGGGACTACACAGATACGCAGTATTTT
CSARGRGDYTDTQYF
>TRBD2|TRBV29-1|TRBJ2-5|many
TGCAGCGTCCCGACTAGCGGAGGAGAGACCCAGTACTTC
CSVPTSGGETQYF
>.|TRBV7-3|TRBJ2-2|many
TGTGCCAGCAGCTATTATAAATCCGGGGAGCTGTTTTTT
CASSYYKSGELFF
>TRBD1|TRBV5-1|TRBJ1-6|many
TGCGCCAGCAGCTTGCTCCCGGGACAGGGAAATAATTCACCCCTCCACTTT
CASSLLPGQGNNSPLHF
>TRBD2|TRBV20-1|TRBJ2-1|many
TGCAGTGCTCCCCGGAGAGCGGGGGGGCGGGATGAGCAGTTCTTC
CSAPRRAGGRDEQFF
>TRBD1|TRBV13|TRBJ1-1|many
TGTGCCAGCAGCCAAGACAGGGGGTGGCACACTGAAGCTTTCTTT
CASSQDRGWHTEAFF
>TRBD1|TRBV10-3|TRBJ1-5|many
TGTGCCATCAGTCCCGGGACAGGGAGCCAGCATTTT
CAISPGTGSQHF
>.|TRBV20-1|TRBJ2-7|many
TGCAGTGCTAGAGATCTGAGGACACTCTACGAGCAGTACTTC
CSARDLRTLYEQYF
>.|TRBV5-1|TRBJ2-7|many
TGCGCCAGCAGCAAAGAATTTCCCTACGAGCAGTACTTC
CASSKEFPYEQYF
>.|TRBV2|TRBJ2-2|many
TGTGCCAGCAGCGTCGGAAGACGGGGCACCGGGGAGCTGTTTTTT
CASSVGRRGTGELFF
>.|TRBV7-2|TRBJ2-1|many
TGTGCCAGCAGCCCGAGGGTCTACAATGAGCAGTTCTTC
CASSPRVYNEQFF
>.|TRBV5-5|TRBJ2-3|many
TGTGCCAGCAGCGCCAGGAACCCCAGCACAGATACGCAGTATTTT
CASSARNPSTDTQYF
>TRBD1|TRBV6-6|TRBJ2-7|.
TGTGCCAGCAGTAAGGGACAGGGGGCCTTTTTGGGGCAGTACTTC
CASSKGQGAFLGQYF
>.|TRBV5-1|TRBJ1-1|many
TGCGCCAGCAGCGTAAGTGGTCCGAACACTGAAGCTTTCTTT
CASSVSGPNTEAFF
>.|TRBV4-2|TRBJ1-6|many
TGTGCCAGCAGCCTCAGTCTCAATAATTCACCCCTCCACTTT
CASSLSLNNSPLHF
>.|TRBV6-5|TRBJ2-5|.
TGTGCCAGTCGTAGTTCCCAAGAGACCCAGTACTTC
CASRSSQETQYF
>TRBD1|TRBV10-3|TRBJ1-3|many
TGTGCCATCAAGACAGGGTTGGGAAACACCATATATTTT
CAIKTGLGNTIYF
>.|TRBV5-1|TRBJ2-6|many
TGCGCCAGCAGCCCCGCGGTCTCTGGGGCCAACGTCCTGACTTTC
CASSPAVSGANVLTF
>TRBD2|TRBV7-2|TRBJ2-2|many
TGTGCCAGCAGCAAACTAGCGGGGGGGCCGGGCGGGGAGCTGTTTTTT
CASSKLAGGPGGELFF
>.|TRBV7-9|TRBJ1-6|many
TGTGCCAGCAGCTTACAGGGCGCTGGATCCCCCCTCCACTTT
CASSLQGAGSPLHF
>.|TRBV5-1|TRBJ1-4|many
TGCGCCAGCAGCTTGGCCGGGACGGAAAATGAAAAACTGTTTTTT
CASSLAGTENEKLFF
>.|TRBV5-1|TRBJ2-6|many
TGCGCCAGCAGCTTGATACCCGGGGCCAACGTCCTGACTTTC
CASSLIPGANVLTF
>.|TRBV29-1|TRBJ2-2|many
TGCAGCGCCGGTGTCACCGGGGAGCTGTTTTTT
CSAGVTGELFF
>TRBD2|TRBV10-3|TRBJ2-7|many
TGTGCCATCAGTGAGATAGCGGGGGGGCAGAACGAGCAGTACTTC
CAISEIAGGQNEQYF
>TRBD1|TRBV20-1|TRBJ2-1|many
TGCAGTGCTAGAGGGGACAGGGCCCTCAATGAGCAGTTCTTC
CSARGDRALNEQFF
>.|TRBV3-1|TRBJ1-2|many
TGTGCCAGCAGCCCCTCGGGTACCGTCAACTATGGCTACACCTTC
CASSPSGTVNYGYTF
>.|TRBV20-1|TRBJ2-3|many
TGCAGTGCTAGTTGGCGGGTTTCAGATACGCAGTATTTT
CSASWRVSDTQYF
>.|TRBV10-2|TRBJ2-5|many
TGCGCCAGCTGTAGGACAGACCACCAAGAGACCCAGTACTTC
CASCRTDHQETQYF
>TRBD2|TRBV12-3/TRBV12-4|TRBJ2-3|many
TGTGCCAGCAGCGATAGCGGGGGCACAGATACGCAGTATTTT
CASSDSGGTDTQYF
>.|TRBV6-5|TRBJ1-1|many
TGTGCCAGCACCAGAGGGGGGGCGCGGAGAGACACTGAAGCTTTCTTT
CASTRGGARRDTEAFF
>.|TRBV28|TRBJ1-2|many
TGTGCCAGCACCCTACAGTGGCAGGGAGGTGGCTACACCTTC
CASTLQWQGGGYTF
>.|TRBV5-1|TRBJ2-2|many
TGCGCCAGCAGCTTGGATCCAGGGACCTTATCGAACACCGGGGAGCTGTTTTTT
CASSLDPGTLSNTGELFF